This T cell receptor beta chain was identified during a study of T cells in women clearing cervical HPV infection. Assay: immunoSEQ multiplex PCR; the TCRdb copy retains only in-frame clones and omits some. Recorded for this sample: tens of thousands of clones. The CDR3 covers 13 residues. Germline CDR1 reads LNHDA; CDR2 reads SQIVND (reference sequence). Between the trimmed V and J ends, which lost 8 bases and 6 bases, there was a span of 13 bases. About this clone: The read finishes 3 residues shy of the CDR3 end, and the germline J gene is used to complete it.

The V call is TRBV19, the J call TRBJ1-4; a possible D gene is TRBD1 (5 bases). Sample: blood buffy coat. The clonotype comes from a woman aged 18-69 years with a cervical HPV16 infection that either progressed to CIN3+ or cleared (not recorded which). CDR3 DNA, as far as it was read: TGTGCCAGTGCCGAGGGGAGAGATGAAAAA. Translating gives CASAEGRDEK. The whole CDR3 sequence is CASAEGRDEKLFF. The variable domain in full, completed from reference TRBV19 and TRBJ1-4, reads DGGITQSPKYLFRKEGQNVTLSCEQNLNHDAMYWYRQDPGQGLRLIYYSQIVNDFQKGDIAEGYSVSREKKESFPLTVTSAQKNPTAFYLCASAEGRDEKLFFGSGTQLSVL.